The text below deals with one T cell receptor (beta chain). Only in-frame clones appear in the TCRdb table, and some are missing; sequencing was by immunoSEQ multiplex PCR. The sample lists 350,000 to 400,000 clones; around 92% were seen once. The sample is drawn from a study of blood T cell repertoires in COVID-19. The CDR3 contains 15 residues. The germline V gene encodes CDR1 SNHLY and CDR2 FYNNEI. V lost 7 bases, J lost 0 bases, and 6 bases stayed unmatched. The chain has TRBV2 and TRBJ1-3; 7 nucleotides align to TRBD1. Sequenced input: PBMCs or T cells enriched from blood (not recorded which). The receptor's source is a woman aged 25 to 39 who had recovered from COVID-19. DNA of the CDR3: TGTGCCAGCAAAGGACAGGAATTCTCTGGAAACACCATATATTTT. Residues: CASKGQEFSGNTIYF.